In its sample, the clone carrying this T cell receptor (beta chain) was seen a few times. Its antigen is not known. The germline CDR1 and CDR2 sequences are SEHNR and FQNEAQ (reference sequence). V lost 3 bases, J lost 4 bases, and 13 bases lay in between. This CDR3 has 15 amino acids. Samples were taken at baseline and on day 1 of cycles 4 and 7. Clones were sequenced by immunoSEQ multiplex PCR, and TCRdb holds only the in-frame ones, with some missing. The repertoire has fewer than 30,000 clones, under 80% of them found once; the top ten carry around 15%. These data belong to a study of OX40 agonist ivuxolimab in advanced cancers. Study information: Ivuxolimab was administered intravenously to patients at 0.01 to 10 mg/kg every 2 weeks. A history of anti-PD-1, anti-PD-L1 or anti-CTLA-4 therapy was acceptable, and 40% to 45% had some.

Study results and caveats: Low normalized clonal expansion also occurred in some nonresponding patients.

The V gene is TRBV7-9, the J gene TRBJ2-4, with D possibly TRBD2 on 6 matching bases. Here the sequenced sample was CD4+ or CD8+ T cells sorted from blood, taken in a trial of the OX40 agonist ivuxolimab. This sequence was found in an adult with an advanced solid tumor such as melanoma, head and neck, liver or kidney cancer. The DNA of the CDR3 is TGTGCCAGCAGCTTCGGGGCTGGAGGGAAAAACATTCAGTACTTC. It yields the protein CASSFGAGGKNIQYF.